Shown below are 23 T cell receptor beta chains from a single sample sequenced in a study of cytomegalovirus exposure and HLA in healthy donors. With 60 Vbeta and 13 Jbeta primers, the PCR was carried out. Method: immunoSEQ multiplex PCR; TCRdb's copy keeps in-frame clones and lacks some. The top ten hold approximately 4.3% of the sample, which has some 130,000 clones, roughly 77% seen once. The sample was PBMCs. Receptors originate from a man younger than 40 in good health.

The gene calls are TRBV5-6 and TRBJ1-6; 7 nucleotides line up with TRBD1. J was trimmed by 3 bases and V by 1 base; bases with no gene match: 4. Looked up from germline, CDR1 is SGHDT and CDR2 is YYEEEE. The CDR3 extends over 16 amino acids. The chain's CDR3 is CASSLRGLGYNSPLHF. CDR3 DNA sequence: TGTGCCAGCAGCTTGAGGGGGCTAGGCTATAATTCACCCCTCCACTTT.

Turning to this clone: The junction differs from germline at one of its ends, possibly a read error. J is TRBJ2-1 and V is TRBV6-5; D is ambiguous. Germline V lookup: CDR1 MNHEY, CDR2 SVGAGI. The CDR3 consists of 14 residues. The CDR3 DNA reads TGTGCCAGCAGTGACTCGGCGGAGTACAATGAGCAGTTCTTC. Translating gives CASSDSAEYNEQFF.

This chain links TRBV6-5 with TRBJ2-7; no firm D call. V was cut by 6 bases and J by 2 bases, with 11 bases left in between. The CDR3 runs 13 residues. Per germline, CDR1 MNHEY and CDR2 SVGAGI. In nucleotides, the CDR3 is TGTGCCAGCAGCCCCCGGGTCCCCTACGAGCAGTACTTC. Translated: CASSPRVPYEQYF.

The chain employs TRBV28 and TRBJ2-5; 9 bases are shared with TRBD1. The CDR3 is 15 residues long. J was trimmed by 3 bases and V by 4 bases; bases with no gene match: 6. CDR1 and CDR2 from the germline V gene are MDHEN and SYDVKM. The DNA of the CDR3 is TGTGCCAGCAGTTCATCCGGGACAGGGAAAGAGACCCAGTACTTC. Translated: CASSSSGTGKETQYF.

The CDR3: CASSPPRSGSADTQYF. The CDR3 bases are TGTGCCAGCAGCCCCCCTAGAAGCGGGAGTGCAGATACGCAGTATTTT. The chain is built from TRBV14 and TRBJ2-3; TRBD2 matches 8 bases. Trimming removed 4 bases from V and 4 bases from J; junction bases left unmatched: 10. Germline CDR1 and CDR2: SGHDN and FVKESK. CDR3 size: 16 residues.

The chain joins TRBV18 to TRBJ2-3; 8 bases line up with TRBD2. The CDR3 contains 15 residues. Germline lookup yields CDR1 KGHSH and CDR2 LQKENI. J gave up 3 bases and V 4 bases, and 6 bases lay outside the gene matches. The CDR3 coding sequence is TGTGCCAGCTCACGTAGCGGGATTGGGACAGATACGCAGTATTTT. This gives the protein CASSRSGIGTDTQYF.

The CDR3 loop is CASSMGRNNEKLFF. The CDR3, as DNA: TGTGCCAGTAGTATGGGGCGGAACAATGAAAAACTGTTTTTT. This chain connects TRBV19 to TRBJ1-4; a possible D gene is TRBD1 (5 bases). The CDR3 covers 14 residues. V lost 3 bases and J 5 bases, leaving 10 bases between the germline ends. Per the germline V gene, CDR1 is LNHDA and CDR2 is SQIVND (reference sequence).

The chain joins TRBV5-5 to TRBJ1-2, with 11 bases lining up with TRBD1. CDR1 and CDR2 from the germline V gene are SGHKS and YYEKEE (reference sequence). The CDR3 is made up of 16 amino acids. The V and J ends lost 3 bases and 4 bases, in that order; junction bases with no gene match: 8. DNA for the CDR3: TGTGCCAGCAGCTCCCGGACAGGGGGCAGTATCTATGGCTACACCTTC. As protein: CASSSRTGGSIYGYTF.

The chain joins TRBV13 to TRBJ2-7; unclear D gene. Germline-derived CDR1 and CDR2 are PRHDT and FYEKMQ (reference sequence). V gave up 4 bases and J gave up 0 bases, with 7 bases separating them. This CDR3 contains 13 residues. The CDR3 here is CASSSVLSYEQYF. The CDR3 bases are TGTGCCAGCAGCTCGGTCCTCTCCTACGAGCAGTACTTC.

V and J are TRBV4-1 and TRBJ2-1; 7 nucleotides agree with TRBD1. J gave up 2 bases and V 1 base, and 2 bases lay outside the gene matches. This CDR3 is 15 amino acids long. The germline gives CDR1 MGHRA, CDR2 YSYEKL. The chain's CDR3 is CASSQGGTAYNEQFF. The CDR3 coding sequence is TGCGCCAGCAGCCAAGGAGGGACAGCCTACAATGAGCAGTTCTTC.

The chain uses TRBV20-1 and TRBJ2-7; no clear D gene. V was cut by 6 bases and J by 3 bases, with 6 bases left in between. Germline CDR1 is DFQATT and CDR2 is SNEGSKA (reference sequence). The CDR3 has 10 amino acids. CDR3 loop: CSASYYEQYF. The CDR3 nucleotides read TGCAGTGCGAGTTACTACGAGCAGTACTTC.

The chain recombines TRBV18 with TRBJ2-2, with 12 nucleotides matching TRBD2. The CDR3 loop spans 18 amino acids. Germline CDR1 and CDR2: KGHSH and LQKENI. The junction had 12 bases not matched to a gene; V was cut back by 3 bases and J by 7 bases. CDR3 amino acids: CASSPRLAGVGLGGELFF. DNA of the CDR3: TGTGCCAGCTCACCGAGACTAGCGGGAGTCGGATTGGGCGGGGAGCTGTTTTTT.

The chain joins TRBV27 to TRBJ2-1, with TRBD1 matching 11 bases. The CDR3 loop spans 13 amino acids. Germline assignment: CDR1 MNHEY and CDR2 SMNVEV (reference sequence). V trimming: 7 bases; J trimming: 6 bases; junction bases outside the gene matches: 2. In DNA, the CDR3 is TGTGCCAGCAAAGGGACAGGGGGCAATGAGCAGTTCTTC. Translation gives CASKGTGGNEQFF.

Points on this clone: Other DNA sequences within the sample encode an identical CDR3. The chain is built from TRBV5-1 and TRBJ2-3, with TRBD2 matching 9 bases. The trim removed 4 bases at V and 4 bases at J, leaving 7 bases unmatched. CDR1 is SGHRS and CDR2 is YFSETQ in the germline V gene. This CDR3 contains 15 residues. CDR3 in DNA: TGCGCCAGCAGCCCGGGACTAGCAGGCGCAGATACGCAGTATTTT. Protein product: CASSPGLAGADTQYF.

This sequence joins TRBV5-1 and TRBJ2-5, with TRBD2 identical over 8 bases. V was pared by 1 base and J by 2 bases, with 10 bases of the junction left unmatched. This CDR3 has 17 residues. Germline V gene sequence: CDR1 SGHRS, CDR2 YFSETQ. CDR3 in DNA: TGCGCCAGCAGCTTGTTGGGACTAGGGCGGAATCAAGAGACCCAGTACTTC. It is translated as CASSLLGLGRNQETQYF.

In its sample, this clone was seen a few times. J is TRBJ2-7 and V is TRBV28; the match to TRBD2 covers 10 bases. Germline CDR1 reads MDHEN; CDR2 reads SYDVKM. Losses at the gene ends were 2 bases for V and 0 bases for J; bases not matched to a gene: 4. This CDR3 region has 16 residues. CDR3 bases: TGTGCCAGCAGTTTACCCGGACTAGCGGTCTCCTACGAGCAGTACTTC. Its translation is CASSLPGLAVSYEQYF.

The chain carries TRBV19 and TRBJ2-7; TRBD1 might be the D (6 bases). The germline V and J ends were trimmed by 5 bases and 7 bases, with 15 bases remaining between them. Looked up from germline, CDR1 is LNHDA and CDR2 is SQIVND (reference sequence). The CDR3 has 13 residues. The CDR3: CASSARGRGEQYF. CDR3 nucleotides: TGTGCCAGTAGTGCCAGGGGCCGCGGGGAGCAGTACTTC. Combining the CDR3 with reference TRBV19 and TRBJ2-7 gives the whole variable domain DGGITQSPKYLFRKEGQNVTLSCEQNLNHDAMYWYRQDPGQGLRLIYYSQIVNDFQKGDIAEGYSVSREKKESFPLTVTSAQKNPTAFYLCASSARGRGEQYFGPGTRLTVT.

The CDR3: CASSVPRGQATYEQYF. Written as DNA, the CDR3 is TGTGCCAGTAGTGTCCCGAGAGGGCAGGCAACCTACGAGCAGTACTTC. The chain uses TRBV19 and TRBJ2-7, with D possibly being TRBD2 (5 bases). Germline values: CDR1 LNHDA, CDR2 SQIVND (reference sequence). Deletions cut 5 bases from V and 2 bases from J, with 19 bases between. The length of the CDR3 is 16 residues.

The DNA for the CDR3 is TGTGCCAGCAGCGTAGCTAGCGGGAGGTCGGTAGATACGCAGTATTTT. This encodes CASSVASGRSVDTQYF. The V gene is TRBV9, the J gene TRBJ2-3, with TRBD2 matching over 11 bases. This CDR3 comprises 16 residues. Germline V gives CDR1 SGDLS, CDR2 YYNGEE. Losses at the gene ends were 0 bases for V and 5 bases for J; bases not matched to a gene: 5.

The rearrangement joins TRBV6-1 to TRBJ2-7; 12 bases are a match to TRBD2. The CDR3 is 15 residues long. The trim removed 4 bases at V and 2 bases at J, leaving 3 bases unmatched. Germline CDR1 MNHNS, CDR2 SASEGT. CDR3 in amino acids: CASSGRLAGAYEQYF. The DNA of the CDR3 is TGTGCCAGCAGTGGACGACTAGCGGGGGCCTACGAGCAGTACTTC.

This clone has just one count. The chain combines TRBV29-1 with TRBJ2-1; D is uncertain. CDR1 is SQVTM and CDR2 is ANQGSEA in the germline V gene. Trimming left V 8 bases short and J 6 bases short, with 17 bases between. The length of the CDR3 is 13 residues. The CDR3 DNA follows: TGCAGCACTACGTACGGGTCCCCCAATGAGCAGTTCTTC. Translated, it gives CSTTYGSPNEQFF.

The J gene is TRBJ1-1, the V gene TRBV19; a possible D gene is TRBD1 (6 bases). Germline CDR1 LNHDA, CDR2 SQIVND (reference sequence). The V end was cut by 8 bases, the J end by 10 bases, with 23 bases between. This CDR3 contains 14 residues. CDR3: CASSQGILANPAFF. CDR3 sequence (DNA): TGTGCCAGTTCCCAGGGGATTCTCGCAAACCCAGCTTTCTTT.

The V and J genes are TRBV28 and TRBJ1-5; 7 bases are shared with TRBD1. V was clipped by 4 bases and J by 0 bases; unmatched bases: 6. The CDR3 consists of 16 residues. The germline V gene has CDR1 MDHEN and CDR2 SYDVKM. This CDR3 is CASSSYRGGSNQPQHF. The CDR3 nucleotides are TGTGCCAGCAGTTCCTACAGGGGTGGTAGCAATCAGCCCCAGCATTTT. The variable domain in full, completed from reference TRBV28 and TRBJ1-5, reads DVKVTQSSRYLVKRTGEKVFLECVQDMDHENMFWYRQDPGLGLRLIYFSYDVKMKEKGDIPEGYSVSREKKERFSLILESASTNQTSMYLCASSSYRGGSNQPQHFGDGTRLSIL.